What follows are 10 T cell receptor beta chains derived from one specimen sequenced in a study of cytomegalovirus exposure and HLA in healthy donors. The table came from immunoSEQ multiplex PCR; TCRdb's copy has only in-frame clones and leaves some out. The profile shows under 250,000 clones, around nine tenths of them singletons. Sequencing was performed on PBMCs. The source is a woman aged 18-29 years in good health and CMV-seropositive.

This chain connects TRBV5-1 to TRBJ2-7; 8 positions match TRBD1. J was trimmed by 6 bases and V by 4 bases; bases with no gene match: 9. Germline V gives CDR1 SGHRS, CDR2 YFSETQ. The CDR3 spans 14 residues. CDR3 DNA: TGCGCCAGCAGCGAGGGACAGGCGCCTGGCGAGCAGTACTTC. It translates to CASSEGQAPGEQYF.

The chain recombines TRBV4-1 with TRBJ2-2; TRBD1 agrees at 8 bases. The V gene's germline CDR1 is MGHRA and CDR2 YSYEKL. V was clipped by 1 base and J by 3 bases; unmatched bases: 16. This CDR3 is 20 amino acids long. The CDR3 loop is CASSQVEAVAGQVYTGELFF. In DNA form, the CDR3 reads TGCGCCAGCAGCCAAGTAGAAGCGGTTGCGGGACAGGTGTACACCGGGGAGCTGTTTTTT.

The J gene is TRBJ1-5, the V gene TRBV2; 8 bases align to TRBD1. CDR1 and CDR2 (germline): SNHLY, FYNNEI. Losses at the gene ends were 5 bases for V and 2 bases for J; bases not matched to a gene: 2. The length of the CDR3 is 14 residues. CDR3: CASSSDRGNQPQHF. CDR3 nucleotides: TGTGCCAGCAGTTCGGACAGGGGCAATCAGCCCCAGCATTTT.

V is TRBV5-1 and J is TRBJ1-2; no reliable D call. CDR1 SGHRS and CDR2 YFSETQ come from the germline V gene. This CDR3 comprises 12 residues. The V gene lost 0 bases and the J gene lost 7 bases, with 7 bases spanning the gap. CDR3 residues: CASSLGGFGYTF. The CDR3 coding sequence is TGCGCCAGCAGCTTGGGAGGGTTTGGCTACACCTTC.

J is TRBJ2-1 and V is TRBV5-4; 7 bases align to TRBD2. The germline V gene encodes CDR1 SGHNT and CDR2 YYREEE (reference sequence). With 0 bases clipped from V and 7 bases from J, the junction kept 4 bases outside the gene matches. There are 14 residues in the CDR3. The CDR3 region has the DNA TGTGCCAGCAGCTTGGCCGGGGGGAGGAATGAGCAGTTCTTC. It translates to CASSLAGGRNEQFF. Filled out from reference TRBV5-4 and TRBJ2-1, the complete variable domain reads ETGVTQSPTHLIKTRGQQVTLRCSSQSGHNTVSWYQQALGQGPQFIFQYYREEENGRGNFPPRFSGLQFPNYSSELNVNALELDDSALYLCASSLAGGRNEQFFGPGTRLTVL.

V is TRBV28 and J is TRBJ1-2, with a possible D match to TRBD1 (6 bases). This CDR3 has 12 residues. V was pared by 6 bases and J by 4 bases, with 9 bases between. The V gene's germline CDR1 is MDHEN and CDR2 SYDVKM. Here the CDR3 DNA reads TGTGCCAGCAGGGAGGACAGCTATGGCTACACCTTC. This codes for CASREDSYGYTF.

The J gene is TRBJ2-2, the V gene TRBV5-4; D not certain. CDR3 length: 12 residues. CDR1 is SGHNT, CDR2 YYREEE, per germline (reference sequence). V lost 3 bases and J lost 4, with 4 bases in between. Written as DNA, the CDR3 is TGTGCCAGCAGCTCTACCACCGGGGAGCTGTTTTTT. Translated: CASSSTTGELFF.

The chain has TRBV28 and TRBJ2-1; D gene unclear. CDR3 size: 17 residues. V shed 3 bases and J shed 4 bases, with 19 bases lying between them. Germline CDR1 MDHEN, CDR2 SYDVKM. The CDR3 region is CASSFQPRVSPYNEQFF. CDR3 sequence (DNA): TGTGCCAGCAGTTTCCAACCTCGGGTATCCCCTTACAATGAGCAGTTCTTC.

The rearrangement joins TRBV15 to TRBJ1-3; D remains ambiguous. Per germline, CDR1 LNHNV and CDR2 YYDKDF (reference sequence). The CDR3 loop spans 15 amino acids. The V end was cut by 1 base, the J end by 0 bases, with 7 bases between. CDR3: CATSRGPGSGNTIYF. The CDR3, as DNA: TGTGCCACCAGCAGAGGCCCCGGCTCTGGAAACACCATATATTTT.

This chain uses TRBV27 with TRBJ2-1; D not certain. The CDR3 loop spans 15 amino acids. Per germline, CDR1 MNHEY and CDR2 SMNVEV (reference sequence). The germline V and J ends were trimmed by 6 bases and 4 bases, with 16 bases remaining between them. The CDR3 region is CASRPSTGQYNEQFF. CDR3 in DNA: TGTGCCAGCAGACCGTCTACTGGGCAATACAATGAGCAGTTCTTC.